This T cell receptor beta chain was recorded in a study of T cell responses to AZD1222 COVID-19 vaccine. Study details: Pooled in the analysis were second doses at about 4 or about 12 weeks. Notes on the study in general: Spike-specific TCR breadth and depth rose after two AZD1222 doses. White British donors predominated, females outnumbered males, and clonal diversity was possibly underestimated. Targets within unmutated variant regions were reportedly found for nearly half of spike-specific TCRs.

Sequenced by immunoSEQ multiplex PCR; TCRdb stores in-frame clones only, minus some. Of 95,000 to 150,000 clones listed, approximately 86% are singletons. This clone was seen a handful of times. What it binds is not known. The V end was cut by 1 base, the J end by 0 bases, with 6 bases between. Germline CDR1 reads SNHLY; CDR2 reads FYNNEI. The CDR3 sequence is 14 residues long. The sample was peripheral blood, taken on day 0 of AZD1222 vaccination. The origin of this receptor is an adult in good health. This chain uses TRBV2 with TRBJ1-1; unclear D gene. Here the CDR3 reads CASSEGRMNTEAFF. The CDR3 bases are TGTGCCAGCAGTGAAGGAAGGATGAACACTGAAGCTTTCTTT.